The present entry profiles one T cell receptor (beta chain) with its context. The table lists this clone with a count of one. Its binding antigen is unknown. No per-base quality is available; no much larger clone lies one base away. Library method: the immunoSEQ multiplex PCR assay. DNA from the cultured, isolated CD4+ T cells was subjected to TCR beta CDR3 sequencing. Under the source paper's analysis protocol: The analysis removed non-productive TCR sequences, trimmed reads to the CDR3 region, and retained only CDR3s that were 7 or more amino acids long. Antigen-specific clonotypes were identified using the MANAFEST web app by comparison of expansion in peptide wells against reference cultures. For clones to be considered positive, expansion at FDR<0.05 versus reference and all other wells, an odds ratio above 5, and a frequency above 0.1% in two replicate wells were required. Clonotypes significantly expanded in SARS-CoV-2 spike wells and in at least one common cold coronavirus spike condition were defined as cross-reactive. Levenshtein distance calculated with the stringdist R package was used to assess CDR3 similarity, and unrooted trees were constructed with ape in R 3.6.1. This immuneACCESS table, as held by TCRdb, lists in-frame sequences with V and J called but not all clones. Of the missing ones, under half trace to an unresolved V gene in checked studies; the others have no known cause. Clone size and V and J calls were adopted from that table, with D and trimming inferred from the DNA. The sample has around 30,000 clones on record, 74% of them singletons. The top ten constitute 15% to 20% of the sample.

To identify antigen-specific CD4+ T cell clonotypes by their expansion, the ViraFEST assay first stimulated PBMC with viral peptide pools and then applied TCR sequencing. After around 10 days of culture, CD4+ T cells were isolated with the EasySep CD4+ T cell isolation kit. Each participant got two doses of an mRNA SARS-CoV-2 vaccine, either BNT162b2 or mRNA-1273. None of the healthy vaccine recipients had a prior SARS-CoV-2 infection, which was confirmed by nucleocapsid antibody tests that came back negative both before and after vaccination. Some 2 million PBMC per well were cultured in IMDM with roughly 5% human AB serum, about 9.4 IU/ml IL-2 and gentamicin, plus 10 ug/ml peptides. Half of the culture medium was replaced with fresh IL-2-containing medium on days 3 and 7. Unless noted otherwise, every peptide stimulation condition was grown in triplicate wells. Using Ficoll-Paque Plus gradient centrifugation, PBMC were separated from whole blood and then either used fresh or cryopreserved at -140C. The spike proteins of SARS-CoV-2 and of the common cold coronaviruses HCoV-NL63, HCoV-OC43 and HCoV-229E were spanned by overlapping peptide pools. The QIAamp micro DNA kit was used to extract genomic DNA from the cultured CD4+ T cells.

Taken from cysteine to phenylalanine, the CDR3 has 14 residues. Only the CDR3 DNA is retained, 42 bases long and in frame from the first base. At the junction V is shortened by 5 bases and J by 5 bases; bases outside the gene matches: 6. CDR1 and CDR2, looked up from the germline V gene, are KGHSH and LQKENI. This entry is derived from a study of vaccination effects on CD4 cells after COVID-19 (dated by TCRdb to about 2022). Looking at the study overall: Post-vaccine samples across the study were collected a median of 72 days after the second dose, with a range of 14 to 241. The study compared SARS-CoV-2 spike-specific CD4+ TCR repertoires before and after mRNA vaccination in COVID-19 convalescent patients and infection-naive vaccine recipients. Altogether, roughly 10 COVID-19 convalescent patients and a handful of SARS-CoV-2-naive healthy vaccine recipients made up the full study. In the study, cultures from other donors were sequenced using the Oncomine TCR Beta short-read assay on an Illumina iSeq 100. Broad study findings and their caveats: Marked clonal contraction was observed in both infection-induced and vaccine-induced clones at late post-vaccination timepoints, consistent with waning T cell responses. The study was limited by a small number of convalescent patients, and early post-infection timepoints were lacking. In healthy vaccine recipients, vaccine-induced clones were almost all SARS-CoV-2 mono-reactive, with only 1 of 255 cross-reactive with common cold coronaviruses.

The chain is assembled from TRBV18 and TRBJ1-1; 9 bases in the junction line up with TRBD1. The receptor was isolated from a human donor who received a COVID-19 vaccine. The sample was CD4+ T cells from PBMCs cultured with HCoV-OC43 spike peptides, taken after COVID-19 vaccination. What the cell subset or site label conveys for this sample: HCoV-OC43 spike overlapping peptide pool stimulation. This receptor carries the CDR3 CASSGQGQETEAFF. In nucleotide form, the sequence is TGTGCCAGCTCAGGACAGGGGCAGGAGACTGAAGCTTTCTTT. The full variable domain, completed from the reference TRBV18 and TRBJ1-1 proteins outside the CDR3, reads NAGVMQNPRHLVRRRGQEARLRCSPMKGHSHVYWYRQLPEEGLKFMVYLQKENIIDESGMPKERFSAEFPKEGPSILRIQQVVRGDSAAYFCASSGQGQETEAFFGQGTRLTVV.